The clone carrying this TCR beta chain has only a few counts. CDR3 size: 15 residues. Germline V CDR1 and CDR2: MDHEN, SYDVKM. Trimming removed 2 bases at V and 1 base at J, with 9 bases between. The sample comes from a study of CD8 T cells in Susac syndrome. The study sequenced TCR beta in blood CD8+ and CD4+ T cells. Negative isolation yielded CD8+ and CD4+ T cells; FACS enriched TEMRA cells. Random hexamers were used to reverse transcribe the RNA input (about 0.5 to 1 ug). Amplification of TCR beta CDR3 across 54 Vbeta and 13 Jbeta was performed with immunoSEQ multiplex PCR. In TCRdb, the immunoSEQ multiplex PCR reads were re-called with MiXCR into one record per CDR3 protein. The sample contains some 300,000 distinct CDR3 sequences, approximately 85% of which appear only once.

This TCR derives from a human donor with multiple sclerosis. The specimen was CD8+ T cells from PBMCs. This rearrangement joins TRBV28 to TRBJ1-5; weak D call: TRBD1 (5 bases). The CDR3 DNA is TGTGCCAGCAGTTTAAGGGGTGCAAGCAATCAGCCCCAGCATTTT. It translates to CASSLRGASNQPQHF.